The 3 T cell receptor beta chains reported below all come from one sample, sequenced in a study of cytomegalovirus exposure and HLA in healthy donors. Primers for the PCR totalled 60 Vbeta and 13 Jbeta. Produced via immunoSEQ multiplex PCR; TCRdb's table is partial and in-frame only. The sample gives some 140,000 clones, approximately 61% of which show up once; around 1.6% is in the top ten. Specimen: PBMCs. The receptors stem from a human donor in good health.

In this sample, this clone turned up a few times. The chain carries TRBV7-2 and TRBJ2-7; D unclear. The CDR3 covers 12 residues. The germline V and J ends were trimmed by 5 bases and 4 bases, with 9 bases remaining between them. Germline V gene sequence: CDR1 SGHTA, CDR2 FQGNSA. CDR3 region: CASSPDLYEQYF. In DNA, the CDR3 is TGTGCCAGCAGCCCCGACTTATACGAGCAGTACTTC.

The J gene is TRBJ2-5, the V gene TRBV6-1, with 7 bases fitting TRBD2. CDR1 MNHNS and CDR2 SASEGT come from the germline V gene. The CDR3 is made up of 15 amino acids. The V gene end was trimmed by 1 base and the J gene end by 5 bases; junction bases not matched to a gene: 7. The CDR3 protein is CASSEELAVWETQYF. Here the CDR3 DNA reads TGTGCCAGCAGTGAAGAGCTAGCGGTTTGGGAGACCCAGTACTTC.

The CDR3 DNA follows: TGTGCTAGTGGTACGGGACTAGCGGGAGGGGGCGAGCAGTTCTTC. It specifies CASGTGLAGGGEQFF. This sequence joins TRBV12-5 and TRBJ2-1, with TRBD2 identical over 16 bases. The CDR3 runs 15 residues. J was trimmed by 10 bases and V by 5 bases; bases with no gene match: 5. The germline gives CDR1 LGHNT, CDR2 FRNRAP.